This note documents a single TCR beta chain sequence. Antigen unknown. The study ran its PCR with 60 Vbeta and 13 Jbeta primers. Original handling: The count from a later analysis was 79 million or so unique TCR beta chains, some 12 million of them shared. Clones were read by immunoSEQ multiplex PCR, and TCRdb kept only the in-frame ones, dropping some. V and J calls and clone size are given by that table; D and trimming were obtained from the DNA. The repertoire consists of approximately 88,000 clones, with 76% occurring once and the leading ten covering less than 6%. Between the trimmed V and J ends, which lost 2 bases and 3 bases, there was a span of 15 bases. Germline loops: CDR1 SGHKS, CDR2 YYEKEE (reference sequence). This CDR3 region has 16 residues. These data are taken from a study of cytomegalovirus exposure and HLA in healthy donors. Regarding the study as a whole: As immune exposure information, only CMV serostatus was available. Highly shared variants forming one cluster were likely a sequencing artifact. Later analysis identified about 18,000 TCR beta sequences associated with HLA alleles, using a false discovery rate threshold of 0.05.

The V call is TRBV5-5, the J call TRBJ2-4; maybe TRBD1 (5 bases). Specimen: PBMCs. The TCR comes from a man aged 25-45 years in good health and CMV-seropositive. The CDR3 nucleotides are TGTGCCAGCAGCTTCTTTACAGGCGTCTTCAAAAACATTCAGTACTTC. This translates into CASSFFTGVFKNIQYF. Combining the CDR3 with reference TRBV5-5 and TRBJ2-4 gives the whole variable domain DAGVTQSPTHLIKTRGQQVTLRCSPISGHKSVSWYQQVLGQGPQFIFQYYEKEERGRGNFPDRFSARQFPNYSSELNVNALLLGDSALYLCASSFFTGVFKNIQYFGAGTRLSVL.